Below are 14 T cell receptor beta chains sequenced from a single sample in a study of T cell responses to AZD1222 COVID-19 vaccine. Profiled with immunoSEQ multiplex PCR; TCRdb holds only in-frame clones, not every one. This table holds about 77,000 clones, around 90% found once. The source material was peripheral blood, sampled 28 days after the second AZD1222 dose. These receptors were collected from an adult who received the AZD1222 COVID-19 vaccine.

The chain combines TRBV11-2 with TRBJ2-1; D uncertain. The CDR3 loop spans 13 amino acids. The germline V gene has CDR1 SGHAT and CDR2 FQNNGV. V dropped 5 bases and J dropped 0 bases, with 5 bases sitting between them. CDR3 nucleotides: TGTGCCAGCAGCGGGTCCTCCTACAATGAGCAGTTCTTC. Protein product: CASSGSSYNEQFF.

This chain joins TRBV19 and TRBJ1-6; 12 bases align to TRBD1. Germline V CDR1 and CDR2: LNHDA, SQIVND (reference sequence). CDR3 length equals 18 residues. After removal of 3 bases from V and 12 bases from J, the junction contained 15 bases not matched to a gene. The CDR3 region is CASSIRGTGGYGSGPLHF. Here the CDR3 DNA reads TGTGCCAGTAGTATTCGAGGGACAGGGGGCTACGGTAGTGGACCCCTCCACTTT.

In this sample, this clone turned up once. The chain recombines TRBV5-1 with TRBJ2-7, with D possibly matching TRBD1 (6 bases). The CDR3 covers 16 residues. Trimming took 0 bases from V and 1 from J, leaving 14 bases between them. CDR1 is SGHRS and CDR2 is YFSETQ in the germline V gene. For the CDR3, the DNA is TGCGCCAGCAGCTTGGTAATAGGCAGGGGATCCTACGAGCAGTACTTC. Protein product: CASSLVIGRGSYEQYF.

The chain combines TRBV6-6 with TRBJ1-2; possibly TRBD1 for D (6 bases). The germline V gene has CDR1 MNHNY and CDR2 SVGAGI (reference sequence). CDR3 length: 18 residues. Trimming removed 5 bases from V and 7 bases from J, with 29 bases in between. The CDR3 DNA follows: TGTGCCAGCAGTCCCACCTCGGGACAATCACGTAGGGTGGGTGGCTACACCTTC. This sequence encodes CASSPTSGQSRRVGGYTF.

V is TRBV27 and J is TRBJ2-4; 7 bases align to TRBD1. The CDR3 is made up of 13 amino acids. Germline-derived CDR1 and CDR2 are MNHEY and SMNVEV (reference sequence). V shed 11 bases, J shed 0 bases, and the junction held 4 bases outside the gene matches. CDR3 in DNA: TGTGCCGTTGGGACAGTAGCCAAAAACATTCAGTACTTC. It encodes CAVGTVAKNIQYF.

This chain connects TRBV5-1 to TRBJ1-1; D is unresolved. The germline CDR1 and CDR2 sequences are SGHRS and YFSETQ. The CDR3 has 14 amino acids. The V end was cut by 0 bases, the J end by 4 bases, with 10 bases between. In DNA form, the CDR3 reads TGCGCCAGCAGCTTGGGCATGGGTGGCACTGAAGCTTTCTTT. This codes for CASSLGMGGTEAFF.

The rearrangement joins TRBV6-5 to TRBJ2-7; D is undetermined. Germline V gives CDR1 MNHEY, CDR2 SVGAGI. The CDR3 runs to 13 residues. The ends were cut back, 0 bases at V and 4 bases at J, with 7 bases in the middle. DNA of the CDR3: TGTGCCAGCAGTTACTCCCCCGTGTACGAGCAGTACTTC. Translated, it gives CASSYSPVYEQYF.

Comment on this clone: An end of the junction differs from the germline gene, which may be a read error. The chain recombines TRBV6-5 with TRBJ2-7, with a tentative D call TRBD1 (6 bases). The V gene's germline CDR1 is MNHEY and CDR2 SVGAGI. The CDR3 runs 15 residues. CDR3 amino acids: CASTYGLGGAGEQYF. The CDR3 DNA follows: TGTGCCAGCACTTACGGTTTAGGGGGAGCCGGCGAGCAGTACTTC.

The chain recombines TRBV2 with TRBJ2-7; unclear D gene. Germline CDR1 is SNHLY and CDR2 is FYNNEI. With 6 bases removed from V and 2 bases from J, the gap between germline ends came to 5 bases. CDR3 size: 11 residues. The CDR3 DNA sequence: TGTGCCAGCAGCACTACCTACGAGCAGTACTTC. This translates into CASSTTYEQYF.

The CDR3, as DNA: TGTGCCAGCAGCCCATACAGGGGCCATGAGCAGTTCTTC. Translation: CASSPYRGHEQFF. V usage is TRBV14 and J usage is TRBJ2-1, with 7 positions matching TRBD1. Trimming cost V 4 bases and J 8 bases; bases outside gene matches: 5. CDR1 is SGHDN and CDR2 is FVKESK in the germline V gene. This CDR3 contains 13 residues.

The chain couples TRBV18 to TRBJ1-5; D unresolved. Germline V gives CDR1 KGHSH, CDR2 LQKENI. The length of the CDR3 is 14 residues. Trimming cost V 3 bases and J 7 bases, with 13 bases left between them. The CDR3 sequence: CASSPGEGPQPQHF. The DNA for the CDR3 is TGTGCCAGCTCACCTGGTGAAGGGCCGCAGCCCCAGCATTTT.

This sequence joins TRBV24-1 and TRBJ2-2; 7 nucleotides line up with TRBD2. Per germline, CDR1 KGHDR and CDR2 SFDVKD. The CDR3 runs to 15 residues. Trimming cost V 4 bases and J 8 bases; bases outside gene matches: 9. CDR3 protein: CATSDEGGKIGELFF. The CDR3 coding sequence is TGTGCCACCAGTGACGAGGGAGGGAAGATAGGGGAGCTGTTTTTT.

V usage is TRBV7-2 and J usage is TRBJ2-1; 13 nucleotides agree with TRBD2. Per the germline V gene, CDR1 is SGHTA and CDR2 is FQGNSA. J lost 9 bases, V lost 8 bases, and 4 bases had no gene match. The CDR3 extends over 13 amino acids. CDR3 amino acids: CASRTSGSPEQFF. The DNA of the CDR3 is TGTGCCAGCCGGACTAGCGGGAGTCCTGAGCAGTTCTTC.

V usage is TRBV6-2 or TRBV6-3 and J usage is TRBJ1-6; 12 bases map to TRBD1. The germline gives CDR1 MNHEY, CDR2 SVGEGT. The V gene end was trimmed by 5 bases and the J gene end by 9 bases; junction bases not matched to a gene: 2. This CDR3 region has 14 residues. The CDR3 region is CASSPGQGASPLHF. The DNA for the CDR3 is TGTGCCAGCAGTCCGGGACAGGGGGCTTCACCCCTCCACTTT.